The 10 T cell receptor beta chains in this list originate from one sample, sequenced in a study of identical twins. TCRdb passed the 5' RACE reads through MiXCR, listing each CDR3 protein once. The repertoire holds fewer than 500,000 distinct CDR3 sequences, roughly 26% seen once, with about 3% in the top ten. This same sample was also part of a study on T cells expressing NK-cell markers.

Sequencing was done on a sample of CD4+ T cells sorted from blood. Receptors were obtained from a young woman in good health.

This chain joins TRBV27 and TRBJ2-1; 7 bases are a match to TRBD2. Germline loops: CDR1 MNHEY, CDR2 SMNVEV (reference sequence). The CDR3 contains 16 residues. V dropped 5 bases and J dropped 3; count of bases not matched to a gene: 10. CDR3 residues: CASSTSAGRGYNEQFF. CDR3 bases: TGTGCCAGCAGTACCTCAGCGGGACGAGGCTACAATGAGCAGTTCTTC.

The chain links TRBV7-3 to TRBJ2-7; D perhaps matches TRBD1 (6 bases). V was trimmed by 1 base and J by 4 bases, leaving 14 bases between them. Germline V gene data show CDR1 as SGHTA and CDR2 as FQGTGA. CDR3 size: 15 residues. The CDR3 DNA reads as TGTGCCAGCAGCTTAAGCTCAGGGGCGAATTACGAGCAGTACTTC. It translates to CASSLSSGANYEQYF.

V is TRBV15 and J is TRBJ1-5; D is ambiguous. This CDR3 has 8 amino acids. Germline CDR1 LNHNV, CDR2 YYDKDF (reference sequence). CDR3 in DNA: TGTAGCAATCAGCCCCAGCATTTT. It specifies CSNQPQHF.

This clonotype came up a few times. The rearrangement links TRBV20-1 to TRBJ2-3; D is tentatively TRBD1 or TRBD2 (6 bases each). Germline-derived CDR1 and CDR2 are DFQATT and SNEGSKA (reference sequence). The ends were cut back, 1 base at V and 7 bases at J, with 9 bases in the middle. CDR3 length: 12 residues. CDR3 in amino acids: CSARGGGYTQYF. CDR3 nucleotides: TGCAGTGCTAGAGGAGGGGGGTATACGCAGTATTTT.

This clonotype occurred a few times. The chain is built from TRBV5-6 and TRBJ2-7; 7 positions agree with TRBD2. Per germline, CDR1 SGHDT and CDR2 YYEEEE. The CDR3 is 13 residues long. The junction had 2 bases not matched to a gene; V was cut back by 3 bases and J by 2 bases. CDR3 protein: CASSWTRAYEQYF. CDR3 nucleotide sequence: TGTGCCAGCAGCTGGACTAGAGCCTACGAGCAGTACTTC.

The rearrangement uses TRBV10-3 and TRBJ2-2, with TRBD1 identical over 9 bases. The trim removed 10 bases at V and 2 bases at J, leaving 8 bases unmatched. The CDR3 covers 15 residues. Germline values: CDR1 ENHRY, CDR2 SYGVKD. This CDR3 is CATNRDRANTGELFF. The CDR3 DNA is TGTGCCACGAACCGGGACAGGGCCAACACCGGGGAGCTGTTTTTT.

The CDR3 bases are TGCGCCAGCAGGTCAAGTGGACCCAGCACCGGGGAGCTGTTTTTT. Translation: CASRSSGPSTGELFF. The chain carries TRBV5-1 and TRBJ2-2; D is undetermined. The germline V gene encodes CDR1 SGHRS and CDR2 YFSETQ. Trimming removed 5 bases at V and 4 bases at J, with 15 bases between. The CDR3 runs 15 residues.

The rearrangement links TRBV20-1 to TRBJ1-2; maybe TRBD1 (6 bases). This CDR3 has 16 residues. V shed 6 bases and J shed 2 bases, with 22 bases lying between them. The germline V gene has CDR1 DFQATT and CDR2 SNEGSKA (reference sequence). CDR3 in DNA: TGCAGTGCGCATAAGGGGGTGTCTTTTCGGAACTATGGCTACACCTTC. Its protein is CSAHKGVSFRNYGYTF.

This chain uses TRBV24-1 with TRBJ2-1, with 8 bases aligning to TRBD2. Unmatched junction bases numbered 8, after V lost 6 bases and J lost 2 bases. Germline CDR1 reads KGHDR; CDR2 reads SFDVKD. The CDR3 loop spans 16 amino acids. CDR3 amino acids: CATSSSSGRAYNEQFF. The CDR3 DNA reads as TGTGCCACCAGTTCCTCTTCCGGGAGGGCCTACAATGAGCAGTTCTTC.

CDR3 sequence reads: CATSRDRGMNTEAFF. The CDR3 DNA is TGTGCCACCAGCAGAGACAGGGGCATGAACACTGAAGCTTTCTTT. This chain links TRBV15 with TRBJ1-1; a weak D match, TRBD1 (6 bases). Trimming took off 0 bases at V and 0 bases at J, with 8 bases between the two ends. The CDR3 is 15 residues long. In germline, CDR1 is LNHNV, CDR2 YYDKDF (reference sequence).